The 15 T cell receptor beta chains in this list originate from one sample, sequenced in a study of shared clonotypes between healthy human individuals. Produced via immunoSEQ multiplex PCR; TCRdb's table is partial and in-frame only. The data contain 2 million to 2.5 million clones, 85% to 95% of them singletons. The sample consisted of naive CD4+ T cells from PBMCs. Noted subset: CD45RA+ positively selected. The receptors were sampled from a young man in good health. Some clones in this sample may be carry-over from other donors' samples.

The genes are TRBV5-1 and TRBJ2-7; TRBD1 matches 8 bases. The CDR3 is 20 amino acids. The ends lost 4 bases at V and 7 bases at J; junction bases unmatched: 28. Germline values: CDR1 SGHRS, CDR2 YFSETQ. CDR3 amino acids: CASSPPDRVRGHSEGLEQYF. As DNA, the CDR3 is TGCGCCAGCAGCCCACCGGACAGGGTGAGGGGGCACAGCGAGGGATTGGAGCAGTACTTC. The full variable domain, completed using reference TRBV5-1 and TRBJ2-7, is KAGVTQTPRYLIKTRGQQVTLSCSPISGHRSVSWYQQTPGQGLQFLFEYFSETQRNKGNFPGRFSGRQFSNSRSEMNVSTLELGDSALYLCASSPPDRVRGHSEGLEQYFGPGTRLTVT.

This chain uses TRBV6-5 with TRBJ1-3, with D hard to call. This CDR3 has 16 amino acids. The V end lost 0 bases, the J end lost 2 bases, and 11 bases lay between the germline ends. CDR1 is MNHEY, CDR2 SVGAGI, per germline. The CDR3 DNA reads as TGTGCCAGCAGTTACTCGATCGGTCTAGCTGGAAACACCATATATTTT. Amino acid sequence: CASSYSIGLAGNTIYF.

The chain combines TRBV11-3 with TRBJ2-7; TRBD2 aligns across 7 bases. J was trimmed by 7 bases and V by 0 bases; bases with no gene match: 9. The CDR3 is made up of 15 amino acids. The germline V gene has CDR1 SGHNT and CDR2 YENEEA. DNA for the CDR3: TGTGCCAGCAGCTTAGATCGGGGGACGCGGGGGGAGCAGTACTTC. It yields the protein CASSLDRGTRGEQYF.

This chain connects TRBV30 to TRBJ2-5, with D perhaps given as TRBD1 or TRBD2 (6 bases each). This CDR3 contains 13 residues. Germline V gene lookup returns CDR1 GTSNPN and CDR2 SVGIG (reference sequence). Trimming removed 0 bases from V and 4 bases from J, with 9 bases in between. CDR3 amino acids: CAWSVSGAETQYF. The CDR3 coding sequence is TGTGCCTGGAGTGTGTCGGGGGCAGAGACCCAGTACTTC.

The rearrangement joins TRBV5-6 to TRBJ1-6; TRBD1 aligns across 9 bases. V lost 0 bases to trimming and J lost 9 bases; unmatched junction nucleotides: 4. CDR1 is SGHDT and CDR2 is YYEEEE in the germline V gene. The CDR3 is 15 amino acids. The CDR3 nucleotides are TGTGCCAGCAGCTTGGCCGGGACAGGGACTTCACCCCTCCACTTT. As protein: CASSLAGTGTSPLHF.

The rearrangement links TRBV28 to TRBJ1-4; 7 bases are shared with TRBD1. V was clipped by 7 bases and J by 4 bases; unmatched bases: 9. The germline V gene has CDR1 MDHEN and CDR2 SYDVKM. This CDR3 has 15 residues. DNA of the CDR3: TGTGCCAGCACCGGTCACAGGGGAATTAATGAAAAACTGTTTTTT. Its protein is CASTGHRGINEKLFF.

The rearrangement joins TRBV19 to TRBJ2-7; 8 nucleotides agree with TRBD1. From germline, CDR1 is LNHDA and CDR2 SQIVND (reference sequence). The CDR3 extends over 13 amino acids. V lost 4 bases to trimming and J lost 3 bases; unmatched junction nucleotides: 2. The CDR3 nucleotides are TGTGCCAGTAGTACCACAGGGGGCTACGAGCAGTACTTC. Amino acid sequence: CASSTTGGYEQYF. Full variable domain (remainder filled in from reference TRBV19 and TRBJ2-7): DGGITQSPKYLFRKEGQNVTLSCEQNLNHDAMYWYRQDPGQGLRLIYYSQIVNDFQKGDIAEGYSVSREKKESFPLTVTSAQKNPTAFYLCASSTTGGYEQYFGPGTRLTVT.

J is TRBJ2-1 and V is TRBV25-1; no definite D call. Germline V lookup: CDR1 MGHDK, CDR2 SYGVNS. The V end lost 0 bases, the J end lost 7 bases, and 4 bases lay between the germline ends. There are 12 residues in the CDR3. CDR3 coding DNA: TGTGCCAGCAGTGAATATCTGAATGAGCAGTTCTTC. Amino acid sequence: CASSEYLNEQFF. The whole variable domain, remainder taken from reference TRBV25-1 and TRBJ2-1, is EADIYQTPRYLVIGTGKKITLECSQTMGHDKMYWYQQDPGMELHLIHYSYGVNSTEKGDLSSESTVSRIRTEHFPLTLESARPSHTSQYLCASSEYLNEQFFGPGTRLTVL.

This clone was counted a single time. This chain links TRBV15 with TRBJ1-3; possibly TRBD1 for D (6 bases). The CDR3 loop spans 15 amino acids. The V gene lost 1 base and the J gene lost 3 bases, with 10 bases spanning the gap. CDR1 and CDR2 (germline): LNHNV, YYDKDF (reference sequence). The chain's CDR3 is CATSRGAGDGNTIYF. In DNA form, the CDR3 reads TGTGCCACCAGCAGAGGAGCAGGGGATGGAAACACCATATATTTT.

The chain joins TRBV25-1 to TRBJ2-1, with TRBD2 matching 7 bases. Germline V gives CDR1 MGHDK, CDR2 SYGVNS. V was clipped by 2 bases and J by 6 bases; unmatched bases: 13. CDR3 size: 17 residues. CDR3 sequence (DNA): TGTGCCAGCAGTGAACCGGCGGGGAGGGGTCCGGGCAATGAGCAGTTCTTC. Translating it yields CASSEPAGRGPGNEQFF.

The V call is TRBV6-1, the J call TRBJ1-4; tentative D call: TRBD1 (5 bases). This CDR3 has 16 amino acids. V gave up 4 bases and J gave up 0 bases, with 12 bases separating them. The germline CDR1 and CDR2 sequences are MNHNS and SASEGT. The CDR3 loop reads CASSVRTPSTNEKLFF. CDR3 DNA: TGTGCCAGCAGTGTCCGGACACCATCAACTAATGAAAAACTGTTTTTT.

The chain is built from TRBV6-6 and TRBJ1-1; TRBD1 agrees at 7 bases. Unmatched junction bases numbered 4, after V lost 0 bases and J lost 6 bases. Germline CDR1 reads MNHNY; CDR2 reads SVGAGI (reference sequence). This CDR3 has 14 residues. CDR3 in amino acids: CASSYSSTGPEAFF. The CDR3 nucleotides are TGTGCCAGCAGTTACTCCTCGACAGGGCCTGAAGCTTTCTTT.

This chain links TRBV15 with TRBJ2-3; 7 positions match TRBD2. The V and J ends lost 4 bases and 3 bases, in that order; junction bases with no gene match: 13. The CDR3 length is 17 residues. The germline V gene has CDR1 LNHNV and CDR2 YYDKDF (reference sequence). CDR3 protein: CATSTGARSGMTDTQYF. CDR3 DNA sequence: TGTGCCACCAGCACCGGGGCCCGAAGCGGGATGACAGATACGCAGTATTTT.

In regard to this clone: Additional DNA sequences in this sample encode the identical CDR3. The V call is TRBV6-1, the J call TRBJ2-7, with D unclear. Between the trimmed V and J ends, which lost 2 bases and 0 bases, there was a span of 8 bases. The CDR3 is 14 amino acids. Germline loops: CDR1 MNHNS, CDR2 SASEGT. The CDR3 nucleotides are TGTGCCAGCAGTGAAATGGGTTACTCCTACGAGCAGTACTTC. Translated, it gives CASSEMGYSYEQYF.

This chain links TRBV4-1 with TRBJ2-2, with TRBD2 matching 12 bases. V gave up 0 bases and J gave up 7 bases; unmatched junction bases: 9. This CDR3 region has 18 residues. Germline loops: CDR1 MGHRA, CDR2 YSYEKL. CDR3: CASSQDNGLAGWGGELFF. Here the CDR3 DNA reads TGCGCCAGCAGCCAAGATAACGGACTAGCGGGATGGGGCGGGGAGCTGTTTTTT.